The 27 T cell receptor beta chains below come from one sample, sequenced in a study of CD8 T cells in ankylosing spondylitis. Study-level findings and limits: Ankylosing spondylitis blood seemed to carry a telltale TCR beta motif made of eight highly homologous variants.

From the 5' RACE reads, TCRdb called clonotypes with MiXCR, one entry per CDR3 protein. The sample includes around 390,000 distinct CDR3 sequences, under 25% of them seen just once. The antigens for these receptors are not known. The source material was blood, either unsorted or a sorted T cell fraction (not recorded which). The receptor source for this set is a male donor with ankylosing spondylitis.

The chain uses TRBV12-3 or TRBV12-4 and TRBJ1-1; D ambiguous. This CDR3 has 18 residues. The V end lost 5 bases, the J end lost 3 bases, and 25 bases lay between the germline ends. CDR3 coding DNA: TGTGCCAGCAGTGCGCGGACGCGAAGGCACGTCGGTCACACTGAAGCTTTCTTT. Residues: CASSARTRRHVGHTEAFF.

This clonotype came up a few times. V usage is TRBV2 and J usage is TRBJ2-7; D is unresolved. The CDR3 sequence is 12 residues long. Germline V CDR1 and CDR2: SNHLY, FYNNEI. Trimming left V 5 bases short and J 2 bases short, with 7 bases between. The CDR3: CASSQGAYEQYF. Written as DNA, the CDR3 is TGTGCCAGCAGTCAAGGAGCCTACGAGCAGTACTTC.

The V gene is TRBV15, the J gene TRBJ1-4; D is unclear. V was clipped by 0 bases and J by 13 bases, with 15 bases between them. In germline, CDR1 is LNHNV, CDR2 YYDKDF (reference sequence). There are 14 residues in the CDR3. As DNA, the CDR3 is TGTGCCACCAGCAGAGATCCAGGCTCCTGGGGACTGTTTTTT. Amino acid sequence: CATSRDPGSWGLFF.

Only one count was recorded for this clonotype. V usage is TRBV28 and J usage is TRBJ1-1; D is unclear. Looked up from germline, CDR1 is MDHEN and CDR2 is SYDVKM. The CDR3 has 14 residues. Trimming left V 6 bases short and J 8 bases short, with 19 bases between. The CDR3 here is CASSPPNTFTEAFF. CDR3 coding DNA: TGTGCCAGCAGCCCCCCAAACACCTTCACCGAAGCTTTCTTT.

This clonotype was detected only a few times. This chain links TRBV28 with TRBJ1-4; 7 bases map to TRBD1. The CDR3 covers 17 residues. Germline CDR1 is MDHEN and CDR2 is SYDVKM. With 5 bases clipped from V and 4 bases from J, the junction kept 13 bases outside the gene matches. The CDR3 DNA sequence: TGTGCCAGCAGTACCATTGGCCGGGACAGCCTTAATGAAAAACTGTTTTTT. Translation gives CASSTIGRDSLNEKLFF.

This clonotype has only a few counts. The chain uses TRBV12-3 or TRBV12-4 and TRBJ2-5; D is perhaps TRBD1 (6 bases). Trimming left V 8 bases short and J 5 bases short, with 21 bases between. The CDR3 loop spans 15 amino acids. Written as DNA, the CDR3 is TGTGCCAGCGCCAGACCTCAGGGGCTTCGGGAGACCCAGTACTTC. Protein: CASARPQGLRETQYF.

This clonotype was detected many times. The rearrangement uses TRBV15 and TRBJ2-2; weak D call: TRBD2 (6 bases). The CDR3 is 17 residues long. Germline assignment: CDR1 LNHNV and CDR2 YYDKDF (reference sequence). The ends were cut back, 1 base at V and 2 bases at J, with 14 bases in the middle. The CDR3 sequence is CATSRGVWGGNTGELFF. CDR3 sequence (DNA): TGTGCCACCAGCAGAGGGGTTTGGGGAGGTAACACCGGGGAGCTGTTTTTT.

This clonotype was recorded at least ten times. The chain's CDR3 is CASSSRRSTDTQYF. CDR3 bases: TGCGCCAGCAGCTCCCGACGGAGCACAGATACGCAGTATTTT. V is TRBV5-1 and J is TRBJ2-3; D gene ambiguous. Trimming took off 3 bases at V and 0 bases at J, with 8 bases between the two ends. Germline values: CDR1 SGHRS, CDR2 YFSETQ. The CDR3 is 14 amino acids.

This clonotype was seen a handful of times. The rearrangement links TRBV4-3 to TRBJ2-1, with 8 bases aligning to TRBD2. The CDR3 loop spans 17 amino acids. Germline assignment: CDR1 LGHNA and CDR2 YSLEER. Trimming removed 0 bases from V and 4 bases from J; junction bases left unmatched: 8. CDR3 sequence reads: CASSQDWWREAYNEQFF. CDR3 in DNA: TGCGCCAGCAGCCAAGATTGGTGGCGGGAGGCTTACAATGAGCAGTTCTTC.

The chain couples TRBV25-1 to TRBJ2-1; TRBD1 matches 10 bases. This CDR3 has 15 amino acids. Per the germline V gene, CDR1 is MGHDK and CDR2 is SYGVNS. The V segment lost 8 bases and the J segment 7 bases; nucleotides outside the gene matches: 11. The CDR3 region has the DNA TGTGCCAGCGGCCCCGGGACAGGGGTATTGAATGAGCAGTTCTTC. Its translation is CASGPGTGVLNEQFF.

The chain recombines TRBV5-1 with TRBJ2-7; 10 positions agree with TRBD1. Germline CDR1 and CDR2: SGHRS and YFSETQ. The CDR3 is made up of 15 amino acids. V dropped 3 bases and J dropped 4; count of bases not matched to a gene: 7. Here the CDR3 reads CASSSLTGGVYEQYF. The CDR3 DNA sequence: TGCGCCAGCAGCTCTCTGACAGGGGGCGTGTACGAGCAGTACTTC.

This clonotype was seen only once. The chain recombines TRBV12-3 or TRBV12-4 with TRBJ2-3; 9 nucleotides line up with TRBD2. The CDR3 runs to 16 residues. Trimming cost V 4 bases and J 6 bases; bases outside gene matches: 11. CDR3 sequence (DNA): TGTGCCAGCAGTTGGAGTGGGCTAGCGGGATGGGATACGCAGTATTTT. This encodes CASSWSGLAGWDTQYF.

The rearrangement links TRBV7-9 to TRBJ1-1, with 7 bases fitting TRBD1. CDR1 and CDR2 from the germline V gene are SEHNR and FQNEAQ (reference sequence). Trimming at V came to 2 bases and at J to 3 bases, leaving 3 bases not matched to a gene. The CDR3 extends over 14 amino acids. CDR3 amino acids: CASSLIQGDTEAFF. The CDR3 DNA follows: TGTGCCAGCAGCTTAATTCAGGGGGACACTGAAGCTTTCTTT.

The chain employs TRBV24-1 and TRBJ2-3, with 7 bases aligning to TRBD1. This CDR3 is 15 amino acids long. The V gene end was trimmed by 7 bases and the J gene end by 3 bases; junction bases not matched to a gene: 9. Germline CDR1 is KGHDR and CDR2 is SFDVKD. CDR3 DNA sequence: TGTGCCACCAGCTACAGGGACAGAGGAACAGATACGCAGTATTTT. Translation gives CATSYRDRGTDTQYF.

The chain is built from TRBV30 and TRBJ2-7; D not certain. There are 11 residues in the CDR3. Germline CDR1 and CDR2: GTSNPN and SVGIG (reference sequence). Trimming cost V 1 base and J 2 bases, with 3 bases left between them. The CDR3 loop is CAWSEAYEQYF. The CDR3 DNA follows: TGTGCCTGGAGTGAGGCCTACGAGCAGTACTTC. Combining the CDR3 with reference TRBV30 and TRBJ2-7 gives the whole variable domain SQTIHQWPATLVQPVGSPLSLECTVEGTSNPNLYWYRQAAGRGLQLLFYSVGIGQISSEVPQNLSASRPQDRQFILSSKKLLLSDSGFYLCAWSEAYEQYFGPGTRLTVT.

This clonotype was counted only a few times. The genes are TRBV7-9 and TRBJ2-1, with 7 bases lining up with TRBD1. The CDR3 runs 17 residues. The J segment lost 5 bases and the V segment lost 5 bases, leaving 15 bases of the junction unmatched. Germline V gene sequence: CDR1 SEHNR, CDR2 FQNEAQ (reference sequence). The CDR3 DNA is TGTGCCAGCAGCCAAATGAGGGGGCAGGGACAAAACAATGAGCAGTTCTTC. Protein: CASSQMRGQGQNNEQFF.

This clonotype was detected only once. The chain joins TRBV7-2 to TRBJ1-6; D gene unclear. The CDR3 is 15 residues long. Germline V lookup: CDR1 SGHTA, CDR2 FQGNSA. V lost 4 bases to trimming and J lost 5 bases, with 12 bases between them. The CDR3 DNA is TGTGCCAGCAGCTCCCAGACGGGAGATAATTCACCCCTCCACTTT. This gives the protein CASSSQTGDNSPLHF.

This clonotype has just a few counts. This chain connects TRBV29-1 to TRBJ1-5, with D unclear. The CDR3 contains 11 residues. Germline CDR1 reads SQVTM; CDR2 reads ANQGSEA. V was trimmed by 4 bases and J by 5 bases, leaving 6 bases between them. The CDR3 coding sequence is TGCAGCGTTGGTAGTTATCAGCCCCAGCATTTT. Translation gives CSVGSYQPQHF.

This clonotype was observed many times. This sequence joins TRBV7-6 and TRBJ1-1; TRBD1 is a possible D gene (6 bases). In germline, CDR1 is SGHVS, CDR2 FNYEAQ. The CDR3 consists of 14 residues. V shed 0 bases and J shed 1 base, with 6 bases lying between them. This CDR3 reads CASSLAGGNTEAFF. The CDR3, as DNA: TGTGCCAGCAGCTTAGCAGGGGGGAACACTGAAGCTTTCTTT.

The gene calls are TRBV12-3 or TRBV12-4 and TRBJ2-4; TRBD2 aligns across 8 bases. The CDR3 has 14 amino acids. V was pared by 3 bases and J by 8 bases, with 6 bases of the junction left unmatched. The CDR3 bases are TGTGCCAGCAGTTTTAGCGGTAGCGGGGACATTCAGTACTTC. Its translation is CASSFSGSGDIQYF.

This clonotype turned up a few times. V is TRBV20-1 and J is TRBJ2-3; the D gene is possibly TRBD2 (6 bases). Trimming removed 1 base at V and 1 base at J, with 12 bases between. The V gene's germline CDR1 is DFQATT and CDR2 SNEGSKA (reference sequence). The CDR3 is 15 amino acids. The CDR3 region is CSARVDGSGTDTQYF. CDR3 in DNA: TGCAGTGCTAGAGTCGACGGGAGCGGCACAGATACGCAGTATTTT.

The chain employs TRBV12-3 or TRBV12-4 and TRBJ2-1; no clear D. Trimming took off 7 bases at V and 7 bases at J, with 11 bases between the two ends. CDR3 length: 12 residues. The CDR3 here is CASNALGNEQFF. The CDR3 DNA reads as TGTGCCAGCAATGCCCTGGGGAATGAGCAGTTCTTC.

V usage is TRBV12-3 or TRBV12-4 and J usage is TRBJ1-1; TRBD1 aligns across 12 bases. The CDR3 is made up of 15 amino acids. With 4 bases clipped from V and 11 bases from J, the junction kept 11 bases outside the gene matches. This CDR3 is CASSSPGTGGRSAFF. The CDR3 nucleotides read TGTGCCAGCAGTTCTCCCGGGACAGGGGGCCGGAGTGCTTTCTTT.

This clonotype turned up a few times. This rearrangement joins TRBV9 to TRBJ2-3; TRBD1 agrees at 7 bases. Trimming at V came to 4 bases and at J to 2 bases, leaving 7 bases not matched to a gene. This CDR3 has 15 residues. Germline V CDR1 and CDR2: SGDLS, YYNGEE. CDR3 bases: TGTGCCAGCAGCCCGCGACAGGGCCCCACAGATACGCAGTATTTT. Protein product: CASSPRQGPTDTQYF.

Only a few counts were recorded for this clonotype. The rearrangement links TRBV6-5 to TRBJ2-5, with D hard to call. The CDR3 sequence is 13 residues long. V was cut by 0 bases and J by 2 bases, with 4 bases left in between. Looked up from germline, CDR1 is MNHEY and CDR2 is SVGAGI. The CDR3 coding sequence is TGTGCCAGCAGTTACTCGTCTCAAGAGACCCAGTACTTC. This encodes CASSYSSQETQYF.

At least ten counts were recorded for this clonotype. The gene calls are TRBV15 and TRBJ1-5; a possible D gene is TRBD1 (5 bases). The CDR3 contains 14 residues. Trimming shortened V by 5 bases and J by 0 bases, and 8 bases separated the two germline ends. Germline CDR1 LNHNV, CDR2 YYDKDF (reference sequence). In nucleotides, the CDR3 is TGTGCCACCAGCCCCGGACATAGCAATCAGCCCCAGCATTTT. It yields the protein CATSPGHSNQPQHF.

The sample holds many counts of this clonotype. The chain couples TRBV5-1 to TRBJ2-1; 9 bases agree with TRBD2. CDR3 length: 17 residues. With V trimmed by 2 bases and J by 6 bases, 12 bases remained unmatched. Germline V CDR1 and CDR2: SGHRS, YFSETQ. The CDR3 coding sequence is TGCGCCAGCAGCTTTCCTAGCGGGAACGAGTTAAGCAATGAGCAGTTCTTC. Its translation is CASSFPSGNELSNEQFF.